Listed below are T cell receptor beta chains from one sample, sequenced in a study of blood T cell repertoires in COVID-19. Measured with immunoSEQ multiplex PCR; TCRdb has only the in-frame clones, and not every one. Of tens of thousands of clones listed, 87% are singletons. The sequenced material came from peripheral blood. The receptors come from a man aged 50 or older with active or convalescent COVID-19. CDR3s include the opening cysteine and the closing phenylalanine or tryptophan. The order of the fields is D gene, J gene, clone size, V gene, CDR3 DNA, CDR3 protein. D genes are given only for firm matches. A clone size is listed for some rows: how often the clone was seen (once, few, many), or a class if it is expanded.

d_gene: .
j_gene: TRBJ1-6
abundance: .
v_gene: TRBV27
CDR3nt: TGTGCCAGCAGTCCCGCGCGGATTTCAGGGTGGGGTAATTCACCCCTCCACTTT
CDR3aa: CASSPARISGWGNSPLHF

d_gene: TRBD1
j_gene: TRBJ1-3
abundance: .
v_gene: TRBV9
CDR3nt: TGTGCCAGCAGCGTAGGACAGGGAGTGGCTGGAAACACCATATATTTT
CDR3aa: CASSVGQGVAGNTIYF

d_gene: TRBD1
j_gene: TRBJ1-5
abundance: .
v_gene: TRBV7-9
CDR3nt: TGTGCCAGCAGCCGGACAGGGGAAAATCAGCCCCAGCATTTT
CDR3aa: CASSRTGENQPQHF

d_gene: TRBD2
j_gene: TRBJ2-5
abundance: hyperexpanded
v_gene: TRBV15
CDR3nt: TGTGCCACCAGCAAACTACCCGAGACTAGCGGAATCTGGGCCCAGTACTTC
CDR3aa: CATSKLPETSGIWAQYF

d_gene: TRBD1
j_gene: TRBJ1-2
abundance: .
v_gene: TRBV30
CDR3nt: TGTGCCTGGGGACGGGACAGAGGGTACACCTTC
CDR3aa: CAWGRDRGYTF

d_gene: TRBD2
j_gene: TRBJ2-3
abundance: once
v_gene: TRBV10-1
CDR3nt: TGCGCCAGCAGTGAGTCGCTAGCGGGAGGGCAGGATACGCAGTATTTT
CDR3aa: CASSESLAGGQDTQYF

d_gene: TRBD1
j_gene: TRBJ1-2
abundance: few
v_gene: TRBV7-6
CDR3nt: TGTGCCAGCAGCTCCCGGGACAGGAAAGGTGGCTACACCTTC
CDR3aa: CASSSRDRKGGYTF

d_gene: .
j_gene: TRBJ2-6
abundance: once
v_gene: TRBV11-2
CDR3nt: TGTGCCAGCAGCTTCCAGGTTTCTGGGGCCAACGTCCTGACTTTC
CDR3aa: CASSFQVSGANVLTF

d_gene: .
j_gene: TRBJ2-5
abundance: .
v_gene: TRBV9
CDR3nt: TGTGCCAGCAGCGTAGGGGCAGGGGTGGTGGAGACCCAGTACTTC
CDR3aa: CASSVGAGVVETQYF

d_gene: TRBD2
j_gene: TRBJ2-1
abundance: .
v_gene: TRBV3-1/TRBV3-2
CDR3nt: TGTGCCAGCAGCCAAGGGACTAGCGGGGGGTCGGGGCAGTTCTTC
CDR3aa: CASSQGTSGGSGQFF

d_gene: .
j_gene: TRBJ1-2
abundance: .
v_gene: TRBV6-6
CDR3nt: TGTGCCAGCACCCCCCGGGGGGGAGCTGGCTACACCTTC
CDR3aa: CASTPRGGAGYTF

d_gene: TRBD1
j_gene: TRBJ1-4
abundance: .
v_gene: TRBV2
CDR3nt: TGTGCCAGTGACAGGGATAATGAAAAACTGTTTTTT
CDR3aa: CASDRDNEKLFF

d_gene: .
j_gene: TRBJ2-1
abundance: .
v_gene: TRBV2
CDR3nt: TGTGCCAGCATGGGGCGGACCTACAATGAGCAGTTCTTC
CDR3aa: CASMGRTYNEQFF

d_gene: .
j_gene: TRBJ1-3
abundance: .
v_gene: TRBV10-3
CDR3nt: TGTGCCATCAATAGCCGGGACGGGAGCTCTGGAAACACCATATATTTT
CDR3aa: CAINSRDGSSGNTIYF

d_gene: .
j_gene: TRBJ1-3
abundance: .
v_gene: TRBV15
CDR3nt: TGTGCCACCAGCCTGGAAGGAGGCCCCATATATTTT
CDR3aa: CATSLEGGPIYF

d_gene: .
j_gene: TRBJ2-6
abundance: once
v_gene: TRBV6-5
CDR3nt: TGTGCCATCCTCTTCTCTGGGGCCAACGTCCTGACTTTC
CDR3aa: CAILFSGANVLTF

d_gene: .
j_gene: TRBJ2-1
abundance: .
v_gene: TRBV9
CDR3nt: TGTGCCAGCAGCGTAGAGGGGCTCCCCTACAATGAGCAGTTCTTC
CDR3aa: CASSVEGLPYNEQFF

d_gene: TRBD1
j_gene: TRBJ1-6
abundance: .
v_gene: TRBV10-3
CDR3nt: TGTGCCGCCAAACAACAGGGGGCGAATTCACCCCTCCACTTT
CDR3aa: CAAKQQGANSPLHF

d_gene: .
j_gene: TRBJ1-1
abundance: .
v_gene: TRBV7-8
CDR3nt: TGTGCCAGCAGCTTACGCGGGAAACGGGACACTGAAGCTTTCTTT
CDR3aa: CASSLRGKRDTEAFF

d_gene: TRBD2
j_gene: TRBJ2-2
abundance: few
v_gene: TRBV7-9
CDR3nt: TGTGCCAGCAGCGAACTAGCGGGAAACACCGGGGAGCTGTTTTTT
CDR3aa: CASSELAGNTGELFF

d_gene: TRBD1
j_gene: TRBJ1-5
abundance: .
v_gene: TRBV2
CDR3nt: TGTGCCAGCAGTGCGACAGGGGGCTCAGTTGGCAATCAGCCCCAGCATTTT
CDR3aa: CASSATGGSVGNQPQHF

d_gene: .
j_gene: TRBJ1-2
abundance: .
v_gene: TRBV30
CDR3nt: TGTGCCTGGAGTGTACAGGAAGGCTACACCTTC
CDR3aa: CAWSVQEGYTF

d_gene: TRBD1
j_gene: TRBJ2-1
abundance: .
v_gene: TRBV5-1
CDR3nt: TGCGCCAGCAGCTTCCGGGACAGGGGACCAAAGGGCAATTTGCAGTTCTTC
CDR3aa: CASSFRDRGPKGNLQFF

d_gene: .
j_gene: TRBJ1-2
abundance: .
v_gene: TRBV18
CDR3nt: TGTGCCAGCTCACCCTCGGGTACGGGCTATGGCTACACCTTC
CDR3aa: CASSPSGTGYGYTF

d_gene: .
j_gene: TRBJ2-1
abundance: .
v_gene: TRBV15
CDR3nt: TGTGCCACCAGAGATTGGTCAGCCTACAATGAGCAGTTCTTC
CDR3aa: CATRDWSAYNEQFF

d_gene: .
j_gene: TRBJ2-6
abundance: .
v_gene: TRBV25-1
CDR3nt: TGTGCCAGCAGTGAATCAGGGGCTGGGGCCAACGTCCTGACTTTC
CDR3aa: CASSESGAGANVLTF

d_gene: TRBD2
j_gene: TRBJ2-3
abundance: .
v_gene: TRBV4-1
CDR3nt: TGCGCCAGCAGCCGCTCTGCTCTAGCGGGAGGAAGCACAGATACGCAGTATTTT
CDR3aa: CASSRSALAGGSTDTQYF

d_gene: TRBD2
j_gene: TRBJ2-2
abundance: .
v_gene: TRBV19
CDR3nt: TGTGCCAGTAGTATTCTAGCGGGAGCTGGCGGGGAGCTGTTTTTT
CDR3aa: CASSILAGAGGELFF

d_gene: .
j_gene: TRBJ2-2
abundance: .
v_gene: TRBV5-1
CDR3nt: TGCGCCAGCAGCAGGAGCGCGGATGTCACCGGGGAGCTGTTTTTT
CDR3aa: CASSRSADVTGELFF

d_gene: .
j_gene: TRBJ2-1
abundance: .
v_gene: TRBV6-5
CDR3nt: TGTGCCAGCAGCCAAGAGTGGGGCCTGTACAATGAGCAGTTCTTC
CDR3aa: CASSQEWGLYNEQFF

d_gene: TRBD2
j_gene: TRBJ2-7
abundance: .
v_gene: TRBV10-1
CDR3nt: TGCGCCAGCAGTGAGAGCGGGAGGCGATACGAGCAGTACTTC
CDR3aa: CASSESGRRYEQYF

d_gene: .
j_gene: TRBJ2-1
abundance: .
v_gene: TRBV5-1
CDR3nt: TGCGCCAGCAGCTTGGGCGACCGGGACAATGAGCAGTTCTTC
CDR3aa: CASSLGDRDNEQFF

d_gene: .
j_gene: TRBJ1-5
abundance: .
v_gene: TRBV19
CDR3nt: TGTGCCAGTAGTATATGGCAGGGTCTGTTGGATCAGCCCCAGCATTTT
CDR3aa: CASSIWQGLLDQPQHF

d_gene: .
j_gene: TRBJ2-7
abundance: once
v_gene: TRBV5-1
CDR3nt: TGCGCCAGCAGCTTGGGGCAGGTGTACGAGCAGTACTTC
CDR3aa: CASSLGQVYEQYF

d_gene: .
j_gene: TRBJ2-5
abundance: once
v_gene: TRBV5-4
CDR3nt: TGTGCCAGCAGCCCGACTGGATTAGAAGAGACCCAGTACTTC
CDR3aa: CASSPTGLEETQYF

d_gene: .
j_gene: TRBJ1-3
abundance: .
v_gene: TRBV3-1/TRBV3-2
CDR3nt: TGTGCCAGCAGCCTTCAGGGGATCTCTGGAAACACCATATATTTT
CDR3aa: CASSLQGISGNTIYF

d_gene: .
j_gene: TRBJ1-1
abundance: .
v_gene: TRBV6-5
CDR3nt: TGTGCCAGCACCACTGCCGGAGCTGAAGCTTTCTTT
CDR3aa: CASTTAGAEAFF